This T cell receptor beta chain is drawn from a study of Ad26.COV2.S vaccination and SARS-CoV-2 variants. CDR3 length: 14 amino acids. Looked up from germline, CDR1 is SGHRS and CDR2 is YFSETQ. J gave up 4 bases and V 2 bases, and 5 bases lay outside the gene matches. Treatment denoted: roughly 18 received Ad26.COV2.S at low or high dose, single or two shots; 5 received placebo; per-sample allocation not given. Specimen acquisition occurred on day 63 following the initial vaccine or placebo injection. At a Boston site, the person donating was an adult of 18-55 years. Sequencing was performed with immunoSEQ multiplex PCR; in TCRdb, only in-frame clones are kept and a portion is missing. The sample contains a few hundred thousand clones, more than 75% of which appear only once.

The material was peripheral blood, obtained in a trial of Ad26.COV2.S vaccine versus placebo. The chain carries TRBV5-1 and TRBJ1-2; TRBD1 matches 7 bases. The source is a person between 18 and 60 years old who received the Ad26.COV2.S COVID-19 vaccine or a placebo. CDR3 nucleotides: TGCGCCAGCAGCTTCCTGGGACAGAGCTATGGCTACACCTTC. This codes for CASSFLGQSYGYTF.